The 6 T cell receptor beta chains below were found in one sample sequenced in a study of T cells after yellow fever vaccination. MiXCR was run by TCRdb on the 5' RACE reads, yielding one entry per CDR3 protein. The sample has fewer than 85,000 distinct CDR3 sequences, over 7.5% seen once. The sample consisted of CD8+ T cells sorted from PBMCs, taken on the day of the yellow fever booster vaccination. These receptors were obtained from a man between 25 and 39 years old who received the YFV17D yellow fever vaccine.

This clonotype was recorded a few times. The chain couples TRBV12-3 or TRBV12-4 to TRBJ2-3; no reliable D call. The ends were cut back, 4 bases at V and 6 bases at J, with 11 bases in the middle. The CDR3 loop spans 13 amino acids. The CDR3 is CASSSTFSDTQYF. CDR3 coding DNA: TGTGCCAGCAGTTCCACTTTCTCGGATACGCAGTATTTT.

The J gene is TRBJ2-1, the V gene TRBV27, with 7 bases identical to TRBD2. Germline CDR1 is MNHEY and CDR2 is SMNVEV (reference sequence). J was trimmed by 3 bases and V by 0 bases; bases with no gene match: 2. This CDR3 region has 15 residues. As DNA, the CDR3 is TGTGCCAGCAGTTTATCAAGCGGGAACTACAATGAGCAGTTCTTC. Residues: CASSLSSGNYNEQFF.

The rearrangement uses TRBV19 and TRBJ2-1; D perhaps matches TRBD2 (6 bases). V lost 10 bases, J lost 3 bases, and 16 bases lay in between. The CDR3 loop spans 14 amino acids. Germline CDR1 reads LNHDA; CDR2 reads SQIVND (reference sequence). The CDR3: CATLDPGDYNEQFF. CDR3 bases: TGTGCCACCCTCGATCCGGGGGACTACAATGAGCAGTTCTTC.

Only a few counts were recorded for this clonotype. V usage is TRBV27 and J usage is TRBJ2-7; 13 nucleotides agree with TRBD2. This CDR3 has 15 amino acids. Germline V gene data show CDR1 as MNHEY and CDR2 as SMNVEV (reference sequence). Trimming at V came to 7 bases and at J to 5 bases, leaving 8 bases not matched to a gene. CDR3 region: CASKSGTSGTDEQYF. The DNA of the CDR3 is TGTGCCAGCAAAAGCGGGACTAGCGGGACTGACGAGCAGTACTTC.

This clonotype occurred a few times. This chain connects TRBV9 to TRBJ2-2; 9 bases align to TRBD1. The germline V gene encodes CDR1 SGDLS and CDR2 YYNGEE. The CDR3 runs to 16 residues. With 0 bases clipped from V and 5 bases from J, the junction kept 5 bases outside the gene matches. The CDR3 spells CASSVAGTGWTGELFF. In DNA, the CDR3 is TGTGCCAGCAGCGTAGCCGGGACAGGGTGGACCGGGGAGCTGTTTTTT.

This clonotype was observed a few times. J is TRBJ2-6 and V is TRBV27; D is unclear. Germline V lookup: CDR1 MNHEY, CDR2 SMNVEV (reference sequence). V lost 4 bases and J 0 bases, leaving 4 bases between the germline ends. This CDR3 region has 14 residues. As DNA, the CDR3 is TGTGCCAGCAGTTCGCTCTCTGGGGCCAACGTCCTGACTTTC. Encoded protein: CASSSLSGANVLTF.